This entry lists 32 T cell receptor beta chains sequenced from one sample in a study of early T cells in non-severe SARS-CoV-2 infection. In TCRdb, the 5' RACE reads were re-called with MiXCR into one record per CDR3 protein. The repertoire includes approximately 66,000 distinct CDR3 sequences, less than 15% of them detected once, and 4.5% to 5.5% sits in the top ten. The specimen sequenced was whole blood. The receptors derive from an adult who was a healthcare worker with PCR-confirmed SARS-CoV-2 infection or an uninfected control (not recorded which).

This clonotype was observed a handful of times. V usage is TRBV19 and J usage is TRBJ2-1; TRBD2 is a possible D gene (5 bases). Germline-derived CDR1 and CDR2 are LNHDA and SQIVND (reference sequence). V was shortened by 10 bases and J by 6 bases, with 16 bases between the two germline ends. This CDR3 comprises 13 residues. Here the CDR3 DNA reads TGTGCCATTCGGGAATTAGCGTCCAATGAGCAGTTCTTC. It codes for CAIRELASNEQFF. Full variable domain (missing parts from reference TRBV19 and TRBJ2-1): DGGITQSPKYLFRKEGQNVTLSCEQNLNHDAMYWYRQDPGQGLRLIYYSQIVNDFQKGDIAEGYSVSREKKESFPLTVTSAQKNPTAFYLCAIRELASNEQFFGPGTRLTVL.

This clonotype was seen a few times. The rearrangement uses TRBV18 and TRBJ1-2; D uncertain. V was cut by 3 bases and J by 8 bases, with 19 bases left in between. This CDR3 spans 15 amino acids. Germline V gene data show CDR1 as KGHSH and CDR2 as LQKENI. The CDR3 bases are TGTGCCAGCTCACCCTTGGAACAGCCACTCTTAGGCTACACCTTC. Protein sequence: CASSPLEQPLLGYTF.

This clonotype was recorded a few times. V usage is TRBV2 and J usage is TRBJ2-4, with TRBD1 identical over 8 bases. J lost 3 bases, V lost 9 bases, and 4 bases had no gene match. The CDR3 is made up of 13 amino acids. Germline CDR1 SNHLY, CDR2 FYNNEI. The CDR3 loop reads CASQGANKNIQYF. In DNA, the CDR3 is TGTGCCAGTCAGGGGGCTAACAAAAACATTCAGTACTTC.

The chain is built from TRBV5-1 and TRBJ1-6; TRBD1 is a possible D gene (5 bases). V lost 1 base and J 10 bases, leaving 15 bases between the germline ends. CDR1 is SGHRS and CDR2 is YFSETQ in the germline V gene. This CDR3 has 15 amino acids. As DNA, the CDR3 is TGCGCCAGCAGCTTGTCCCCAGGGTGGTTATCACCCCTCCACTTT. Its translation: CASSLSPGWLSPLHF.

In its sample, this clonotype was seen many times. The chain couples TRBV15 to TRBJ2-7; possible D gene TRBD2, 5 bases. CDR3 size: 14 residues. CDR1 and CDR2 from the germline V gene are LNHNV and YYDKDF (reference sequence). V was clipped by 6 bases and J by 2 bases, with 14 bases between them. CDR3 loop: CATRAGGDPYEQYF. The DNA of the CDR3 is TGTGCCACCAGGGCGGGCGGAGATCCCTACGAGCAGTACTTC.

The rearrangement uses TRBV20-1 and TRBJ1-6; 7 bases align to TRBD1. This CDR3 region has 14 residues. Germline CDR1 and CDR2: DFQATT and SNEGSKA (reference sequence). Trimming at V came to 3 bases and at J to 7 bases, leaving 6 bases not matched to a gene. The CDR3 DNA sequence: TGCAGTGCTAGTCCCGGGACAGCCAATTCACCCCTCCACTTT. As protein: CSASPGTANSPLHF.

This clonotype was seen repeatedly, ten times or more. V gene TRBV23-1 combines with J gene TRBJ1-5, with D perhaps matching TRBD1 (5 bases). TRBV23-1 has ORF status, its function being uncertain. Trimming took 6 bases from V and 3 from J, leaving 21 bases between them. The CDR3 consists of 17 residues. CDR3 amino acids: CASRTETAPPSNQPQHF. In DNA, the CDR3 is TGCGCCAGCAGGACCGAGACAGCGCCACCCTCCAATCAGCCCCAGCATTTT.

This clonotype occurred many times. CDR3 bases: TGTGCCAGCTCATTCAGGGCGCATGAGCAGTTCTTC. Protein product: CASSFRAHEQFF. V gene TRBV18 combines with J gene TRBJ2-1; D possibly corresponds to TRBD1 (5 bases). This CDR3 contains 12 residues. Germline loops: CDR1 KGHSH, CDR2 LQKENI. Trimming removed 5 bases at V and 8 bases at J, with 10 bases between.

This clonotype turned up a few times. The chain carries TRBV20-1 and TRBJ2-7, with a possible D match to TRBD2 (6 bases). Germline V gene data show CDR1 as DFQATT and CDR2 as SNEGSKA (reference sequence). The CDR3 length is 14 residues. V lost 0 bases and J 6 bases, leaving 15 bases between the germline ends. CDR3 DNA sequence: TGCAGTGCTAGAGAACTAGCTTACGGTGCCGAGCAGTACTTC. As protein: CSARELAYGAEQYF.

This clonotype was found many times. The chain combines TRBV4-2 with TRBJ1-1; 7 bases map to TRBD1. The V gene's germline CDR1 is LGHNA and CDR2 YNFKEQ. The CDR3 sequence is 16 residues long. After removal of 4 bases from V and 0 bases from J, the junction contained 8 bases not matched to a gene. The CDR3 DNA follows: TGTGCCAGCAGCCGCACAGGGGTCGGGATGAACACTGAAGCTTTCTTT. It yields the protein CASSRTGVGMNTEAFF.

The V call is TRBV4-1, the J call TRBJ2-3; tentatively, D is TRBD2 (6 bases). In germline, CDR1 is MGHRA, CDR2 YSYEKL. The CDR3 has 16 residues. Trimming left V 5 bases short and J 8 bases short, with 23 bases between. In nucleotides, the CDR3 is TGCGCCAGCAGCTCACTCGGGCGGGGCGCTGGGGGTACGCAGTATTTT. Translating it yields CASSSLGRGAGGTQYF.

This clonotype was picked up many times. This chain links TRBV29-1 with TRBJ2-5; 7 bases fit TRBD2. V lost 3 bases to trimming and J lost 7 bases; unmatched junction nucleotides: 11. Germline V gives CDR1 SQVTM, CDR2 ANQGSEA. The CDR3 runs to 14 residues. CDR3 residues: CSVDVAGTTGTQYF. The CDR3 DNA sequence: TGCAGCGTTGATGTGGCGGGGACTACCGGGACCCAGTACTTC.

The chain's CDR3 is CASSGTSPDTQYF. CDR3 nucleotides: TGTGCCAGCAGTGGGACTAGCCCAGATACGCAGTATTTT. This chain uses TRBV9 with TRBJ2-3, with 9 bases identical to TRBD2. The CDR3 loop spans 13 amino acids. The germline gives CDR1 SGDLS, CDR2 YYNGEE. V lost 5 bases, J lost 4 bases, and 2 bases stayed unmatched.

There are a few counts of this clonotype. The V call is TRBV5-4, the J call TRBJ2-7, with a weak D call TRBD2 (6 bases). Between the trimmed V and J ends, which lost 1 base and 5 bases, there was a span of 16 bases. Germline assignment: CDR1 SGHNT and CDR2 YYREEE (reference sequence). The CDR3 is made up of 15 amino acids. The CDR3: CASSLYGGPSDEQYF. CDR3 bases: TGTGCCAGCAGCTTGTACGGAGGGCCCTCGGACGAGCAGTACTTC.

This clonotype was observed at least ten times. The J gene is TRBJ2-5, the V gene TRBV29-1, with D possibly matching TRBD1 (6 bases). V lost 1 base and J lost 2, with 8 bases in between. The CDR3 sequence is 13 residues long. Germline loops: CDR1 SQVTM, CDR2 ANQGSEA. CDR3 in DNA: TGCAGCGTTGAAGGGACAGTACAAGAGACCCAGTACTTC. This codes for CSVEGTVQETQYF.

This clonotype showed up many times. The chain recombines TRBV19 with TRBJ2-3; 11 nucleotides line up with TRBD2. The CDR3 contains 14 residues. The germline V gene encodes CDR1 LNHDA and CDR2 SQIVND (reference sequence). Losses at the gene ends were 8 bases for V and 0 bases for J; bases not matched to a gene: 1. CDR3 region: CASGTSGSTDTQYF. The CDR3 DNA reads TGTGCCAGTGGGACTAGCGGTAGCACAGATACGCAGTATTTT.

The chain couples TRBV9 to TRBJ2-3, with 7 bases that match TRBD1. This CDR3 has 16 amino acids. V lost 1 base to trimming and J lost 1 base; unmatched junction nucleotides: 6. The V gene's germline CDR1 is SGDLS and CDR2 YYNGEE. The CDR3 here is CASSVSGQTRTDTQYF. The CDR3 DNA reads as TGTGCCAGCAGCGTATCGGGACAGACCCGCACAGATACGCAGTATTTT.

This chain links TRBV6-1 with TRBJ2-7; D tentatively fits TRBD1 or TRBD2 (6 bases each). Germline CDR1 is MNHNS and CDR2 is SASEGT. The CDR3 is 13 residues long. V lost 7 bases and J 2 bases, leaving 12 bases between the germline ends. The CDR3 region has the DNA TGTGCCAGCATGCGGGACACTACCTACGAGCAGTACTTC. Translating it yields CASMRDTTYEQYF.

The CDR3 DNA reads as TGTGCCAGCAGCTTAGCGAAGTGGGGCCGAGGCACTGAAGCTTTCTTT. Its protein product is CASSLAKWGRGTEAFF. The chain recombines TRBV7-2 with TRBJ1-1, with D tentatively TRBD1 (5 bases). The CDR3 totals 16 residues. Germline loops: CDR1 SGHTA, CDR2 FQGNSA. V gave up 0 bases and J gave up 4 bases, with 15 bases separating them.

This clonotype was detected many times. This chain joins TRBV29-1 and TRBJ2-4; D ambiguous. V was cut by 7 bases and J by 3 bases, with 10 bases left in between. Per the germline V gene, CDR1 is SQVTM and CDR2 is ANQGSEA. The CDR3 is 12 amino acids. The CDR3 loop reads CSGRTDKNIQYF. The CDR3, as DNA: TGCAGCGGGCGGACGGACAAAAACATTCAGTACTTC.

This clonotype was recorded many times. The chain employs TRBV27 and TRBJ2-4; D gene uncertain. CDR3 length: 13 residues. Between the trimmed V and J ends, which lost 5 bases and 0 bases, there was a span of 5 bases. CDR1 is MNHEY, CDR2 SMNVEV, per germline (reference sequence). Here the CDR3 reads CASSPLAKNIQYF. Here the CDR3 DNA reads TGTGCCAGCAGTCCGCTAGCCAAAAACATTCAGTACTTC.

J is TRBJ2-3 and V is TRBV2; no reliable D call. The germline V gene encodes CDR1 SNHLY and CDR2 FYNNEI. Trimming removed 5 bases from V and 6 bases from J, with 9 bases in between. This CDR3 is 12 amino acids long. CDR3 protein: CASSQISDTQYF. DNA for the CDR3: TGTGCCAGCAGTCAAATATCGGATACGCAGTATTTT.

This chain joins TRBV6-2 or TRBV6-3 and TRBJ2-7, with 8 nucleotides matching TRBD1. The CDR3 is 14 amino acids. J lost 4 bases, V lost 6 bases, and 8 bases had no gene match. The germline V gene has CDR1 MNHEY and CDR2 SVGEGT. CDR3 sequence (DNA): TGTGCCAGCAGCTTGGACAGGGTTGGATACGAGCAGTACTTC. Amino acids: CASSLDRVGYEQYF.

This clonotype has at least ten counts. The V call is TRBV6-5, the J call TRBJ1-1; D is uncertain. The CDR3 covers 15 residues. CDR1 is MNHEY and CDR2 is SVGAGI in the germline V gene. V lost 5 bases and J 0 bases, leaving 13 bases between the germline ends. The CDR3, as DNA: TGTGCCAGCAGTCCTCCGGGGAGTATGAACACTGAAGCTTTCTTT. Translating it yields CASSPPGSMNTEAFF.

The chain combines TRBV20-1 with TRBJ2-1, with 12 bases matching TRBD2. Germline CDR1 is DFQATT and CDR2 is SNEGSKA (reference sequence). The ends lost 0 bases at V and 5 bases at J; junction bases unmatched: 2. The CDR3 covers 15 residues. The CDR3 sequence: CSARELAGGNNEQFF. CDR3 sequence (DNA): TGCAGTGCTAGAGAACTAGCGGGGGGTAACAATGAGCAGTTCTTC.

In its sample, this clonotype was seen many times. V is TRBV18 and J is TRBJ1-1; 7 positions match TRBD1. J lost 4 bases, V lost 6 bases, and 11 bases had no gene match. The length of the CDR3 is 15 residues. CDR1 is KGHSH and CDR2 is LQKENI in the germline V gene. In nucleotides, the CDR3 is TGTGCCAGCTCGACCGAGACAGGGTACGGCACTGAAGCTTTCTTT. It encodes CASSTETGYGTEAFF.

The J gene is TRBJ1-6, the V gene TRBV3-1; D possibly corresponds to TRBD1 (5 bases). Trimming shortened V by 4 bases and J by 5 bases, and 21 bases separated the two germline ends. This CDR3 is built from 18 residues. Germline values: CDR1 LGHDT, CDR2 YNNKEL (reference sequence). As DNA, the CDR3 is TGTGCCAGCAGCCCCCCCCGGCCTGGGGCGTGGGATAATTCACCCCTCCACTTT. Translating gives CASSPPRPGAWDNSPLHF.

This clonotype occurred many times. This chain connects TRBV11-2 to TRBJ2-7, with 9 bases that match TRBD1. This CDR3 region has 15 residues. Germline trimming cut 4 bases from V and 2 bases from J; bases unmatched to any gene: 6. Germline CDR1 and CDR2: SGHAT and FQNNGV. For the CDR3, the DNA is TGTGCCAGCAGCTCCGTCCGGGACAGGGCCTACGAGCAGTACTTC. It codes for CASSSVRDRAYEQYF.

This clonotype was observed a handful of times. The gene calls are TRBV20-1 and TRBJ2-2, with D possibly being TRBD1 (6 bases). The germline CDR1 and CDR2 sequences are DFQATT and SNEGSKA (reference sequence). The ends were cut back, 6 bases at V and 0 bases at J, with 8 bases in the middle. The CDR3 is 13 amino acids. The CDR3 reads CSAGTSNTGELFF. In nucleotides, the CDR3 is TGCAGTGCAGGGACATCGAACACCGGGGAGCTGTTTTTT.

This clonotype has a count of ten or more. This chain uses TRBV29-1 with TRBJ2-1; D is undetermined. The CDR3 contains 11 residues. Germline CDR1 is SQVTM and CDR2 is ANQGSEA. Trimming removed 5 bases from V and 7 bases from J, with 9 bases in between. DNA of the CDR3: TGCAGCGTTTCGGAGCGAAATGAGCAGTTCTTC. Encoded protein: CSVSERNEQFF.

CDR3 bases: TGTGCCAGCAGCGTAGGTCCCCCAACCAGGGGTACCGGGGAGCTGTTTTTT. This gives the protein CASSVGPPTRGTGELFF. This chain connects TRBV9 to TRBJ2-2, with D perhaps matching TRBD1 (6 bases). V was cut by 0 bases and J by 5 bases, with 17 bases left in between. The CDR3 extends over 17 amino acids. The germline V gene has CDR1 SGDLS and CDR2 YYNGEE.

The chain links TRBV20-1 to TRBJ1-1; 7 bases align to TRBD1. There are 15 residues in the CDR3. CDR1 and CDR2 (germline): DFQATT, SNEGSKA (reference sequence). Trimming removed 3 bases from V and 1 base from J; junction bases left unmatched: 8. The CDR3 region is CSASDRVRGNTEAFF. CDR3 bases: TGCAGTGCTAGTGACAGGGTAAGGGGGAACACTGAAGCTTTCTTT.